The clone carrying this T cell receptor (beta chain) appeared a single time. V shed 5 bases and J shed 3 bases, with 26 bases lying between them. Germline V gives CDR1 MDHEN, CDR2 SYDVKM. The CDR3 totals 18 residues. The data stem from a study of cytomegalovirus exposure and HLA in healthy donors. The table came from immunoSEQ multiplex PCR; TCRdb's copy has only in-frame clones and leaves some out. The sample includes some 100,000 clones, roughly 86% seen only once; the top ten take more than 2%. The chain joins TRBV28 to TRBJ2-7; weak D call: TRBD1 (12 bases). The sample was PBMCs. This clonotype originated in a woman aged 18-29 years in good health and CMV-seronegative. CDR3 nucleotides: TGTGCCAGCAGTCGGGACAGGGGGCTGACTAGCGGGATCTACGAGCAGTACTTC. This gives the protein CASSRDRGLTSGIYEQYF.